These 28 T cell receptor beta chains share one sample of origin, sequenced in a study of CD8 T cells in Susac syndrome (dated by TCRdb to about 2019). The library came from the immunoSEQ multiplex PCR assay. RNA was extracted with the RNeasy kit and about 0.45 to 1 ug was reverse transcribed using random hexamers. TCRdb ran its own pipeline on the public reads, namely fastp trimming at Q25 and MiXCR clone calling, and kept in-frame beta chains. Each CDR3 protein appears once, grouped with its most common genes and DNA. The sample table records 150,000 or so distinct CDR3 sequences; over 90% of these occur just once. More than 0.14% of the sample is held by the ten biggest clonotypes. The material sequenced was CD4+ T cells from PBMCs. These receptor sequences come from a human donor with Susac syndrome.

This sequence joins TRBV20-1 and TRBJ2-5; D may match TRBD1 or TRBD2 (5 bases each). Germline CDR1 is DFQATT and CDR2 is SNEGSKA (reference sequence). The CDR3 has 14 amino acids. Trimming cost V 3 bases and J 2 bases, with 13 bases left between them. The CDR3 DNA reads as TGCAGTGCTAGGTCGGGGCTAAAACAAGAGACCCAGTACTTC. Protein sequence: CSARSGLKQETQYF.

CDR3 in amino acids: CSVVWTGRDYGYTF. CDR3 in DNA: TGCAGCGTTGTTTGGACAGGAAGGGACTATGGCTACACCTTC. The chain recombines TRBV29-1 with TRBJ1-2; TRBD1 agrees at 7 bases. Germline-derived CDR1 and CDR2 are SQVTM and ANQGSEA. Trimming took 4 bases from V and 3 from J; bases not matched to a gene: 8. The CDR3 sequence is 14 residues long. Filled out from reference TRBV29-1 and TRBJ1-2, the complete variable domain reads SAVISQKPSRDICQRGTSLTIQCQVDSQVTMMFWYRQQPGQSLTLIATANQGSEATYESGFVIDKFPISRPNLTFSTLTVSNMSPEDSSIYLCSVVWTGRDYGYTFGSGTRLTVV.

The chain recombines TRBV4-1 with TRBJ2-7, with 7 bases aligning to TRBD2. The V and J ends lost 0 bases and 3 bases, in that order; junction bases with no gene match: 8. This CDR3 region has 16 residues. CDR1 is MGHRA and CDR2 is YSYEKL in the germline V gene. The CDR3 loop reads CASSQEGRDYNYEQYF. The CDR3 bases are TGCGCCAGCAGCCAAGAGGGACGGGACTACAACTACGAGCAGTACTTC.

This chain joins TRBV7-2 and TRBJ2-1; 8 bases line up with TRBD1. CDR1 is SGHTA and CDR2 is FQGNSA in the germline V gene. The CDR3 sequence is 15 residues long. With V trimmed by 3 bases and J by 15 bases, 16 bases remained unmatched. For the CDR3, the DNA is TGTGCCAGCAGCTTTGCCCCGGGACAGGAAAATACCCGGTTCTTC. It is translated as CASSFAPGQENTRFF.

Written as DNA, the CDR3 is TGCAGTGCTAGACGTAGCCCTCAGGAGGGGGAGCTGTTTTTT. It yields the protein CSARRSPQEGELFF. The chain couples TRBV20-1 to TRBJ2-2; D is unclear. This CDR3 comprises 14 residues. Germline V lookup: CDR1 DFQATT, CDR2 SNEGSKA (reference sequence). Trimming cost V 2 bases and J 8 bases, with 15 bases left between them.

This rearrangement joins TRBV12-3 or TRBV12-4 to TRBJ1-6; no clear D. The V end was cut by 4 bases, the J end by 6 bases, with 10 bases between. The CDR3 length is 14 residues. The CDR3 here is CASSSILPNSPLHF. The CDR3 DNA reads TGTGCCAGCAGTTCCATTCTACCTAATTCACCCCTCCACTTT.

The V and J genes are TRBV30 and TRBJ1-4, with TRBD1 matching over 7 bases. The trim removed 2 bases at V and 5 bases at J, leaving 17 bases unmatched. Germline values: CDR1 GTSNPN, CDR2 SVGIG (reference sequence). This CDR3 comprises 18 residues. In DNA, the CDR3 is TGTGCCTGGAGTCTAAGGGGGCGAATAGTTTCGGGGAATGAAAAACTGTTTTTT. Its translation: CAWSLRGRIVSGNEKLFF.

The chain is built from TRBV3-1 and TRBJ2-3; D is unresolved. The CDR3 totals 14 residues. Trimming shortened V by 0 bases and J by 4 bases, and 8 bases separated the two germline ends. In germline, CDR1 is LGHDT, CDR2 YNNKEL (reference sequence). The chain's CDR3 is CASSQEGLADTQYF. CDR3 sequence (DNA): TGTGCCAGCAGCCAAGAAGGGTTGGCAGATACGCAGTATTTT.

The chain is built from TRBV20-1 and TRBJ2-7; the D gene is possibly TRBD2 (6 bases). V was shortened by 6 bases and J by 0 bases, with 15 bases between the two germline ends. CDR3 size: 14 residues. Germline V lookup: CDR1 DFQATT, CDR2 SNEGSKA (reference sequence). This chain's CDR3 is CSAKAGSLSYEQYF. The CDR3 nucleotides are TGCAGTGCAAAGGCGGGGTCCCTCTCCTACGAGCAGTACTTC.

V usage is TRBV12-3 or TRBV12-4 and J usage is TRBJ2-1, with D uncertain. V lost 7 bases to trimming and J lost 5 bases, with 6 bases between them. This CDR3 comprises 11 residues. CDR3 coding DNA: TGTGCCAGCACCATCAACAATGAGCAGTTCTTC. Protein product: CASTINNEQFF.

The chain couples TRBV3-1 to TRBJ1-6; TRBD1 aligns across 7 bases. Germline V gene data show CDR1 as LGHDT and CDR2 as YNNKEL (reference sequence). CDR3 length: 13 amino acids. The V and J ends lost 8 bases and 5 bases, in that order; junction bases with no gene match: 3. CDR3 loop: CASRDRDNSPLHF. The CDR3 DNA reads as TGTGCCAGCCGGGACAGAGATAATTCACCCCTCCACTTT. The variable domain in full, completed from reference TRBV3-1 and TRBJ1-6, reads DTAVSQTPKYLVTQMGNDKSIKCEQNLGHDTMYWYKQDSKKFLKIMFSYNNKELIINETVPNRFSPKSPDKAHLNLHINSLELGDSAVYFCASRDRDNSPLHFGNGTRLTVT.

CDR3 residues: CASSYHAGQGNTEAFF. CDR3 DNA: TGTGCCAGCAGTTACCACGCCGGACAGGGTAACACTGAAGCTTTCTTT. V gene TRBV6-6 combines with J gene TRBJ1-1, with TRBD1 matching over 8 bases. The CDR3 sequence is 16 residues long. The V and J ends lost 2 bases and 2 bases, in that order; junction bases with no gene match: 7. Germline lookup yields CDR1 MNHNY and CDR2 SVGAGI (reference sequence).

The V and J genes are TRBV7-9 and TRBJ2-7; 9 bases are shared with TRBD1. Germline V gives CDR1 SEHNR, CDR2 FQNEAQ (reference sequence). CDR3 length: 14 amino acids. J gave up 2 bases and V 5 bases, and 4 bases lay outside the gene matches. Here the CDR3 reads CASSEDRGPYEQYF. Written as DNA, the CDR3 is TGTGCCAGCAGCGAGGACAGGGGACCCTACGAGCAGTACTTC. Full variable domain (rest looked up from reference TRBV7-9 and TRBJ2-7): DTGVSQNPRHKITKRGQNVTFRCDPISEHNRLYWYRQTLGQGPEFLTYFQNEAQLEKSRLLSDRFSAERPKGSFSTLEIQRTEQGDSAMYLCASSEDRGPYEQYFGPGTRLTVT.

This clonotype was observed a single time. The chain links TRBV20-1 to TRBJ2-1; 10 positions agree with TRBD2. CDR1 is DFQATT, CDR2 SNEGSKA, per germline (reference sequence). Losses at the gene ends were 6 bases for V and 5 bases for J; bases not matched to a gene: 7. The CDR3 is 14 amino acids. CDR3 amino acids: CSALGLAVNNEQFF. The CDR3 DNA sequence: TGCAGTGCGCTAGGACTAGCGGTAAACAATGAGCAGTTCTTC.

The chain carries TRBV28 and TRBJ2-7; D not resolved. CDR1 and CDR2 from the germline V gene are MDHEN and SYDVKM. This CDR3 has 14 amino acids. Trimming took 1 base from V and 4 from J, leaving 11 bases between them. CDR3 residues: CASSLFPAEYEQYF. DNA of the CDR3: TGTGCCAGCAGTTTATTCCCAGCTGAGTACGAGCAGTACTTC.

The gene calls are TRBV2 and TRBJ2-7, with TRBD1 matching over 8 bases. CDR1 and CDR2 (germline): SNHLY, FYNNEI. The CDR3 totals 14 residues. V trimming: 4 bases; J trimming: 0 bases; junction bases outside the gene matches: 2. The CDR3 region has the DNA TGTGCCAGCAGTGTTGACAGGGGCTCCTACGAGCAGTACTTC. Its protein product is CASSVDRGSYEQYF. Full variable domain (outside the CDR3, taken from reference TRBV2 and TRBJ2-7): EPEVTQTPSHQVTQMGQEVILRCVPISNHLYFYWYRQILGQKVEFLVSFYNNEISEKSEIFDDQFSVERPDGSNFTLKIRSTKLEDSAMYFCASSVDRGSYEQYFGPGTRLTVT.

This clonotype was observed once. V and J are TRBV18 and TRBJ2-2; possibly TRBD2 for D (5 bases). Trimming removed 4 bases at V and 7 bases at J, with 13 bases between. The CDR3 totals 14 residues. CDR1 and CDR2 (germline): KGHSH, LQKENI. The chain's CDR3 is CASSLGILNGELFF. The CDR3 coding sequence is TGTGCCAGCTCACTCGGGATCCTCAACGGGGAGCTGTTTTTT.

The chain joins TRBV7-8 to TRBJ2-7; D is ambiguous. The CDR3 sequence is 13 residues long. Germline V gene data show CDR1 as SGHVS and CDR2 as FQNEAQ. V gave up 6 bases and J gave up 0 bases, with 9 bases separating them. The CDR3 loop is CASSRTSSYEQYF. CDR3 sequence (DNA): TGTGCCAGCAGTCGGACCAGCTCCTACGAGCAGTACTTC.

The rearrangement joins TRBV30 to TRBJ2-5, with D uncertain. The V end was cut by 6 bases, the J end by 2 bases, with 7 bases between. CDR3 length: 11 residues. Germline CDR1 reads GTSNPN; CDR2 reads SVGIG (reference sequence). As DNA, the CDR3 is TGTGCCTGCCGTGGACAAGAGACCCAGTACTTC. This codes for CACRGQETQYF.

The V and J genes are TRBV20-1 and TRBJ2-3; D is uncertain. Trimming removed 2 bases from V and 0 bases from J, with 15 bases in between. The V gene's germline CDR1 is DFQATT and CDR2 SNEGSKA (reference sequence). CDR3 length equals 16 residues. CDR3 sequence: CSARPSELSSTDTQYF. The CDR3 region has the DNA TGCAGTGCTAGACCTTCGGAGTTGTCTAGCACAGATACGCAGTATTTT.

This chain links TRBV12-3 or TRBV12-4 with TRBJ2-1, with 14 nucleotides matching TRBD2. This CDR3 spans 20 amino acids. Unmatched junction bases numbered 13, after V lost 3 bases and J lost 3 bases. CDR3: CASSFSGLAGGRGSYNEQFF. CDR3 in DNA: TGTGCCAGCAGTTTCTCTGGACTAGCGGGAGGACGAGGAAGCTACAATGAGCAGTTCTTC.

V gene TRBV28 combines with J gene TRBJ1-1; a weak D match, TRBD1 (5 bases). CDR3 length equals 13 residues. Trimming left V 7 bases short and J 5 bases short, with 14 bases between. Germline V gene sequence: CDR1 MDHEN, CDR2 SYDVKM. The CDR3 is CASMGGGATEAFF. The CDR3 bases are TGTGCCAGCATGGGGGGAGGCGCGACTGAAGCTTTCTTT.

The chain combines TRBV25-1 with TRBJ1-1; D might be TRBD1 (5 bases). The CDR3 loop spans 14 amino acids. V lost 2 bases, J lost 5 bases, and 12 bases lay in between. CDR1 and CDR2 (germline): MGHDK, SYGVNS. The DNA of the CDR3 is TGTGCCAGCAGTGAACCGGGTTGGGGGACTGAAGCTTTCTTT. It yields the protein CASSEPGWGTEAFF.

This chain links TRBV2 with TRBJ1-5, with 8 bases lining up with TRBD1. V was pared by 6 bases and J by 6 bases, with 7 bases of the junction left unmatched. This CDR3 has 14 amino acids. Germline V gene sequence: CDR1 SNHLY, CDR2 FYNNEI. In nucleotides, the CDR3 is TGTGCCAGCAGCCCCGACAGGGGTCGTCAGCCCCAGCATTTT. It codes for CASSPDRGRQPQHF.

The DNA for the CDR3 is TGCAGCGTTGTAGGTAGGGCACATCAAGAGACCCAGTACTTC. Amino acid sequence: CSVVGRAHQETQYF. The chain uses TRBV29-1 and TRBJ2-5; D call uncertain. There are 14 residues in the CDR3. Trimming took 4 bases from V and 2 from J, leaving 14 bases between them. CDR1 is SQVTM, CDR2 ANQGSEA, per germline.

The V call is TRBV12-3 or TRBV12-4, the J call TRBJ1-2; TRBD1 agrees at 8 bases. Losses at the gene ends were 5 bases for V and 8 bases for J; bases not matched to a gene: 7. The CDR3 is 13 amino acids. The chain's CDR3 is CASSPGQGSGYTF. CDR3 nucleotide sequence: TGTGCCAGCAGTCCCGGACAGGGCAGCGGCTACACCTTC.

CDR3 in amino acids: CSVEDWGEGGSEKLFF. The DNA for the CDR3 is TGCAGCGTTGAAGATTGGGGCGAGGGAGGGAGTGAAAAACTGTTTTTT. This chain connects TRBV29-1 to TRBJ1-4, with D possibly matching TRBD1 (5 bases). Germline-derived CDR1 and CDR2 are SQVTM and ANQGSEA. CDR3 length equals 16 residues. V lost 0 bases and J 7 bases, leaving 18 bases between the germline ends.

The chain employs TRBV20-1 and TRBJ2-1; 8 bases are shared with TRBD2. Germline V CDR1 and CDR2: DFQATT, SNEGSKA (reference sequence). Trimming removed 6 bases from V and 6 bases from J; junction bases left unmatched: 10. The CDR3 spans 14 residues. The chain's CDR3 is CSAPAGESINEQFF. The DNA of the CDR3 is TGCAGTGCCCCAGCGGGAGAATCAATCAATGAGCAGTTCTTC.